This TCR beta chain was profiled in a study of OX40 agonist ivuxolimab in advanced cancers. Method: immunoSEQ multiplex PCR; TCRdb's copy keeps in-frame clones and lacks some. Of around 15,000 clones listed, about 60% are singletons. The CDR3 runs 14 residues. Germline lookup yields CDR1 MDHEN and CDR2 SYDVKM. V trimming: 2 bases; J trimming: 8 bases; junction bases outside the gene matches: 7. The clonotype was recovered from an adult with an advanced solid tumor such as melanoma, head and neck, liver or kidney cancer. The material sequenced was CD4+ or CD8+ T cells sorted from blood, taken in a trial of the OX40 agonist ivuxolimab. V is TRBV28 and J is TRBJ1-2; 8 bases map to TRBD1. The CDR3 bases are TGTGCCAGCAGTTTAGGAGACAGGGGTTGGGGCTACACCTTC. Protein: CASSLGDRGWGYTF.